This passage covers 18 T cell receptor beta chains from one sample sequenced in a study of CD8+ T cells in alopecia areata. RNA extraction and reverse transcription yielded cDNA as sequencing template. The table came from immunoSEQ multiplex PCR; TCRdb's copy has only in-frame clones and leaves some out. The repertoire includes some 10,000 clones, 50% to 80% of them detected once, and roughly 15% sits in the top ten. In alopecia areata patients, both lesional scalp punch biopsies and peripheral blood were collected. The material sequenced was skin. Receptors were obtained from a human donor with alopecia areata.

This rearrangement joins TRBV4-3 to TRBJ2-6; tentatively, D is TRBD1 or TRBD2 (6 bases each). Trimming left V 0 bases short and J 2 bases short, with 8 bases between. Germline V gene sequence: CDR1 LGHNA, CDR2 YSLEER. This CDR3 spans 16 amino acids. This CDR3 reads CASSQEGGAGANVLTF. The CDR3 nucleotides read TGCGCCAGCAGCCAAGAGGGGGGCGCTGGGGCCAACGTCCTGACTTTC.

The CDR3 bases are TGTGCCAGCAGGGGGGTGGGGGCAGATACGCAGTATTTT. It codes for CASRGVGADTQYF. This chain links TRBV6-5 with TRBJ2-3; D is tentatively TRBD1 or TRBD2 (5 bases each). The V gene lost 6 bases and the J gene lost 4 bases, with 11 bases spanning the gap. Germline V gene data show CDR1 as MNHEY and CDR2 as SVGAGI. The CDR3 is made up of 13 amino acids.

This chain joins TRBV4-3 and TRBJ2-2, with 9 bases identical to TRBD1. CDR3 length equals 15 residues. Germline V lookup: CDR1 LGHNA, CDR2 YSLEER. The junction had 7 bases not matched to a gene; V was cut back by 5 bases and J by 6 bases. The CDR3 DNA follows: TGCGCCAGCAGCAGGGACAGGGCTATCCCCGGGGAGCTGTTTTTT. Its protein is CASSRDRAIPGELFF.

This clone was detected a few times. CDR3 amino acids: CASSYTGGGTEAFF. Here the CDR3 DNA reads TGTGCCAGCAGCTACACAGGGGGTGGCACTGAAGCTTTCTTT. V and J are TRBV7-9 and TRBJ1-1; 8 positions match TRBD1. Germline V CDR1 and CDR2: SEHNR, FQNEAQ (reference sequence). V shed 4 bases and J 4 bases; nucleotides not matched to a gene: 5. The CDR3 contains 14 residues. The full variable domain, completed using reference TRBV7-9 and TRBJ1-1, is DTGVSQNPRHKITKRGQNVTFRCDPISEHNRLYWYRQTLGQGPEFLTYFQNEAQLEKSRLLSDRFSAERPKGSFSTLEIQRTEQGDSAMYLCASSYTGGGTEAFFGQGTRLTVV.

The V gene is TRBV18, the J gene TRBJ1-1; no clear D. CDR3 length: 11 residues. Germline V gene data show CDR1 as KGHSH and CDR2 as LQKENI. V gave up 6 bases and J gave up 11 bases, with 13 bases separating them. CDR3 coding DNA: TGTGCCAGCTCGCGGGATAATACGGCTTTCTTT. Translation gives CASSRDNTAFF. Drawing the rest from reference TRBV18 and TRBJ1-1, the complete variable domain is NAGVMQNPRHLVRRRGQEARLRCSPMKGHSHVYWYRQLPEEGLKFMVYLQKENIIDESGMPKERFSAEFPKEGPSILRIQQVVRGDSAAYFCASSRDNTAFFGQGTRLTVV.

This clone was observed a few times. The chain carries TRBV7-2 and TRBJ2-1; no firm D call. The germline V and J ends were trimmed by 5 bases and 8 bases, with 13 bases remaining between them. Germline V CDR1 and CDR2: SGHTA, FQGNSA. The CDR3 spans 13 residues. The CDR3 coding sequence is TGTGCCAGCAGCCCTACCCCCAAGGATGAGCAGTTCTTC. Its protein product is CASSPTPKDEQFF. Based on the CDR3 plus reference TRBV7-2 and TRBJ2-1, the full variable domain is GAGVSQSPSNKVTEKGKDVELRCDPISGHTALYWYRQSLGQGLEFLIYFQGNSAPDKSGLPSDRFSAERTGGSVSTLTIQRTQQEDSAVYLCASSPTPKDEQFFGPGTRLTVL.

The gene calls are TRBV11-1 and TRBJ2-4; D is perhaps TRBD2 (6 bases). This CDR3 region has 14 residues. The ends were cut back, 4 bases at V and 7 bases at J, with 14 bases in the middle. CDR1 and CDR2 (germline): SGHAT, FQDESV (reference sequence). The CDR3 here is CASSSLAERNIQYF. CDR3 DNA sequence: TGTGCCAGCAGCTCCTTAGCGGAGAGGAACATTCAGTACTTC.

The chain links TRBV27 to TRBJ1-2; possibly TRBD1 for D (6 bases). Trimming stripped 4 bases from V and 0 bases from J, with 12 bases between. The germline V gene encodes CDR1 MNHEY and CDR2 SMNVEV (reference sequence). The CDR3 runs 15 residues. The CDR3 spells CASSSLGGPNYGYTF. The CDR3 bases are TGTGCCAGCAGTTCCTTGGGGGGGCCTAACTATGGCTACACCTTC.

The chain joins TRBV7-2 to TRBJ2-5; TRBD2 is a possible D gene (7 bases). CDR3 length equals 16 residues. Trimming pared 2 bases from V and 1 base from J, leaving 14 bases between. Germline CDR1 SGHTA, CDR2 FQGNSA. The CDR3 nucleotides read TGTGCCAGCAGCTTACACCTCGGGGGGCCCCAAGAGACCCAGTACTTC. Protein product: CASSLHLGGPQETQYF.

The J gene is TRBJ2-7, the V gene TRBV27, with D hard to call. There are 12 residues in the CDR3. Trimming removed 3 bases at V and 7 bases at J, with 10 bases between. The germline V gene has CDR1 MNHEY and CDR2 SMNVEV (reference sequence). The CDR3 nucleotides read TGTGCCAGCAGTTTGCGTGGTCTGGAGCAGTACTTC. As protein: CASSLRGLEQYF.

V is TRBV4-2 and J is TRBJ2-7; 9 nucleotides align to TRBD2. The CDR3 length is 17 residues. Per the germline V gene, CDR1 is LGHNA and CDR2 is YNFKEQ. V was pared by 0 bases and J by 3 bases, with 9 bases of the junction left unmatched. CDR3: CASSQDRTSGWVYEQYF. The CDR3 coding sequence is TGTGCCAGCAGCCAAGATCGTACTAGCGGGTGGGTCTACGAGCAGTACTTC.

The V gene is TRBV9, the J gene TRBJ2-2, with D perhaps matching TRBD2 (6 bases). Germline CDR1 SGDLS, CDR2 YYNGEE. The length of the CDR3 is 13 residues. The V and J ends lost 5 bases and 4 bases respectively, with 9 bases between them. The CDR3 reads CASSTSFTGELFF. Here the CDR3 DNA reads TGTGCCAGCAGTACTAGCTTCACCGGGGAGCTGTTTTTT.

The genes are TRBV25-1 and TRBJ1-2; 8 positions match TRBD1. The CDR3 is made up of 15 amino acids. The germline V gene has CDR1 MGHDK and CDR2 SYGVNS. The trim removed 3 bases at V and 8 bases at J, leaving 11 bases unmatched. The CDR3 DNA follows: TGTGCCAGCAGTGACGGACAGGGACCGGTTTGGGGCTACACCTTC. It specifies CASSDGQGPVWGYTF.

The chain is built from TRBV9 and TRBJ1-1, with 7 bases that match TRBD1. J lost 4 bases, V lost 0 bases, and 12 bases had no gene match. Germline V CDR1 and CDR2: SGDLS, YYNGEE. The CDR3 runs 17 residues. In DNA, the CDR3 is TGTGCCAGCAGCGTAGACGGACAGGTCTTGAGGGGCACTGAAGCTTTCTTT. Translating gives CASSVDGQVLRGTEAFF.

V gene TRBV28 combines with J gene TRBJ2-5; tentative D call: TRBD1 (6 bases). The CDR3 consists of 14 residues. The ends were cut back, 6 bases at V and 7 bases at J, with 18 bases in the middle. Germline V CDR1 and CDR2: MDHEN, SYDVKM. The CDR3 DNA reads TGTGCCAGCAGACCCCAGGGGATGGGTGGGACCCAGTACTTC. Translating it yields CASRPQGMGGTQYF.

The chain has TRBV4-3 and TRBJ2-6; D remains unclear. CDR1 LGHNA and CDR2 YSLEER come from the germline V gene. V lost 0 bases, J lost 2 bases, and 14 bases lay in between. The CDR3 has 18 amino acids. The CDR3 reads CASSQDSRFAAGANVLTF. The CDR3 DNA reads as TGCGCCAGCAGCCAAGATTCACGGTTCGCGGCTGGGGCCAACGTCCTGACTTTC.

The chain recombines TRBV30 with TRBJ1-1, with D perhaps matching TRBD1 (5 bases). V gave up 0 bases and J gave up 4 bases, with 15 bases separating them. Germline CDR1 reads GTSNPN; CDR2 reads SVGIG (reference sequence). The CDR3 loop spans 15 amino acids. The CDR3 spells CAWSVTSRGTTEAFF. The CDR3 nucleotides read TGTGCCTGGAGTGTAACGAGTCGGGGGACCACTGAAGCTTTCTTT. The complete variable domain, with remaining parts taken from reference TRBV30 and TRBJ1-1, reads SQTIHQWPATLVQPVGSPLSLECTVEGTSNPNLYWYRQAAGRGLQLLFYSVGIGQISSEVPQNLSASRPQDRQFILSSKKLLLSDSGFYLCAWSVTSRGTTEAFFGQGTRLTVV.

The rearrangement joins TRBV18 to TRBJ2-5; D gene ambiguous. V lost 2 bases, J lost 3 bases, and 13 bases lay in between. Germline V gene sequence: CDR1 KGHSH, CDR2 LQKENI. The CDR3 runs 15 residues. The CDR3 sequence: CASSPTGYGKETQYF. The CDR3 DNA is TGTGCCAGCTCACCAACCGGGTACGGCAAAGAGACCCAGTACTTC.